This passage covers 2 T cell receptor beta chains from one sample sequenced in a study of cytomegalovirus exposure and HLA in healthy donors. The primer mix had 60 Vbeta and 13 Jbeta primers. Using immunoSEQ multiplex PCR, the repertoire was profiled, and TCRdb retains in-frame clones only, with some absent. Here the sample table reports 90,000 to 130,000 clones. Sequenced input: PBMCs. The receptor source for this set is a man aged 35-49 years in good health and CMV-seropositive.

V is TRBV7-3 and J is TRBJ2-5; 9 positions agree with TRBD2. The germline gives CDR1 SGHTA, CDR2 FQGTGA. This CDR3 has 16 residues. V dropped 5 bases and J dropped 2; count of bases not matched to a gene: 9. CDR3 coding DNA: TGTGCCAGCAGCCCGTCGACTAGCGGAAAACAAGAGACCCAGTACTTC. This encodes CASSPSTSGKQETQYF.

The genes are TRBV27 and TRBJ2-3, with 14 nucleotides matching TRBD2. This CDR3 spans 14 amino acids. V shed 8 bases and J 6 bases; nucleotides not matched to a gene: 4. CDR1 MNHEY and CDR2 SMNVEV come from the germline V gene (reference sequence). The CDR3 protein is CASLGTSGSDTQYF. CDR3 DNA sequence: TGTGCCAGCCTTGGGACTAGCGGGAGCGATACGCAGTATTTT.